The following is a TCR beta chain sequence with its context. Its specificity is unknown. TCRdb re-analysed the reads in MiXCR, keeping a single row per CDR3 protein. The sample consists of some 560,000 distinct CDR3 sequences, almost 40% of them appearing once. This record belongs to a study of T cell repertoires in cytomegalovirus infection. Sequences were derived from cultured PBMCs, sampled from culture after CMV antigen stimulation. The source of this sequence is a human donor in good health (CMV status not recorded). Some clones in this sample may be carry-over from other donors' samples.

CDR3 residues: CASSRGTSSDTQYF. For the CDR3, the DNA is TGTGCCAGCTCACGGGGGACTAGTTCGGATACGCAGTATTTT. The J gene is TRBJ2-3, the V gene TRBV18, with TRBD2 identical over 8 bases. The CDR3 extends over 14 amino acids. Trimming removed 4 bases from V and 6 bases from J; junction bases left unmatched: 6. CDR1 KGHSH and CDR2 LQKENI come from the germline V gene.